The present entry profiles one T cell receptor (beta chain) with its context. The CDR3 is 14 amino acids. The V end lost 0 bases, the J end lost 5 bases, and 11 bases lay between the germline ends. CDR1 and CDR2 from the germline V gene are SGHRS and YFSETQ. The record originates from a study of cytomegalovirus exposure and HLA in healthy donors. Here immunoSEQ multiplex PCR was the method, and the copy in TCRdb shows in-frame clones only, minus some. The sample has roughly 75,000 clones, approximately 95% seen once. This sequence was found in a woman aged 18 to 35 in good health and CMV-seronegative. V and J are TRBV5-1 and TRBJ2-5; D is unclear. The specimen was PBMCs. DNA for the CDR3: TGCGCCAGCAGCTTGGACATCTCCGGGGAGACCCAGTACTTC. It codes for CASSLDISGETQYF.